This section outlines one T cell receptor (beta chain) sequence together with its context. This entry is derived from a study of blood T cells in healthy people across ages. The second PCR ran roughly 6 to 11 cycles with a sample-barcoded 5' primer and J-beta primers. TCRdb re-called the 5' RACE reads with MiXCR, one entry per CDR3 protein. The sample gives almost 800,000 distinct CDR3 sequences, roughly 50% of which show up once; about 20% is in the top ten. This CDR3 region has 14 residues. Germline V lookup: CDR1 SGHRS, CDR2 YFSETQ. Trimming shortened V by 3 bases and J by 3 bases, and 11 bases separated the two germline ends. Samples had at least 6.5 million PBMCs isolated from them. With each sample, at least 5.5 micrograms of total RNA were extracted.

Sequencing used blood. The sequence came from a man aged 30 to 39 in good health. The chain is built from TRBV5-1 and TRBJ2-3; a possible D gene is TRBD2 (6 bases). CDR3 protein: CASSSEGLTDTQYF. Here the CDR3 DNA reads TGCGCCAGCAGCTCCGAGGGACTTACAGATACGCAGTATTTT.